Below, 3 T cell receptor beta chains from the same sample are listed, as sequenced in a study of response to subunit inactivated influenza vaccine. TCRdb re-derived calls from the RT-PCR reads in MiXCR, one entry per CDR3 protein. The repertoire holds just under 550,000 distinct CDR3 sequences, with approximately 24% as singletons. Separately, the same data were catalogued under a study of T cells expressing NK-cell markers. Per that paper: Template switching by 5'RACE with UMIs generated the TCR beta cDNA.

Sample: CD4+ T cells sorted from PBMCs, taken 12 days after vaccination. The receptor set was obtained from a man between 50 and 59 years old who received an inactivated influenza vaccine.

This clonotype was observed a few times. This chain connects TRBV5-1 to TRBJ2-2; TRBD1 is a possible D gene (7 bases). Trimming removed 0 bases from V and 2 bases from J, with 11 bases in between. The CDR3 has 16 amino acids. From germline, CDR1 is SGHRS and CDR2 YFSETQ. Here the CDR3 reads CASSLGRDSNTGELFF. CDR3 nucleotide sequence: TGCGCCAGCAGCTTGGGGCGGGACAGCAACACCGGGGAGCTGTTTTTT.

The chain is built from TRBV20-1 and TRBJ2-7, with D unclear. This CDR3 has 15 amino acids. Trimming removed 0 bases from V and 4 bases from J, with 16 bases in between. CDR1 is DFQATT, CDR2 SNEGSKA, per germline (reference sequence). CDR3 coding DNA: TGCAGTGCTAGAGATCGGACGCGGATCCTGTACGAGCAGTACTTC. Amino acids: CSARDRTRILYEQYF.

V and J are TRBV12-3 or TRBV12-4 and TRBJ2-3, with unresolved D. V was clipped by 5 bases and J by 7 bases, with 10 bases between them. The CDR3 sequence is 12 residues long. In DNA form, the CDR3 reads TGTGCCAGCAGTACGCTGGGGAATACGCAGTATTTT. It specifies CASSTLGNTQYF.